Following are 23 T cell receptor beta chains from one sample sequenced in a study of lymphopenia after photon versus proton radiotherapy. Clones were read by immunoSEQ multiplex PCR, and TCRdb kept only the in-frame ones, dropping some. The sample includes about 83,000 clones, around 88% of them seen just once. The starting material was peripheral blood, obtained from a patient treated with proton-based radiotherapy. These receptors all stem from a man aged 55 to 70 with pancreatic cancer.

This chain links TRBV5-4 with TRBJ2-7, with 10 bases matching TRBD2. Trimming removed 2 bases from V and 7 bases from J; junction bases left unmatched: 6. The V gene's germline CDR1 is SGHNT and CDR2 YYREEE (reference sequence). The CDR3 totals 14 residues. The CDR3 here is CASSFPSGSGEQYF. As DNA, the CDR3 is TGTGCCAGCAGCTTTCCTAGCGGGAGTGGTGAGCAGTACTTC.

The chain uses TRBV7-3 and TRBJ2-5; no definite D call. This CDR3 contains 13 residues. V was trimmed by 5 bases and J by 1 base, leaving 8 bases between them. Germline CDR1 reads SGHTA; CDR2 reads FQGTGA. The CDR3 nucleotides read TGTGCCAGCAGCCCCGACACCCAAGAGACCCAGTACTTC. Translated, it gives CASSPDTQETQYF.

This clone appeared a single time. The rearrangement joins TRBV25-1 to TRBJ2-1; a weak D match, TRBD2 (6 bases). The germline V gene has CDR1 MGHDK and CDR2 SYGVNS. The CDR3 length is 14 residues. Trimming shortened V by 4 bases and J by 4 bases, and 11 bases separated the two germline ends. The CDR3 loop is CASSGRDFYNEQFF. CDR3 in DNA: TGTGCCAGCAGTGGGAGGGACTTTTACAATGAGCAGTTCTTC.

The genes are TRBV4-2 and TRBJ1-4; D is unclear. CDR3 size: 16 residues. V dropped 1 base and J dropped 6 bases, with 15 bases sitting between them. CDR1 and CDR2 from the germline V gene are LGHNA and YNFKEQ. In DNA form, the CDR3 reads TGTGCCAGCAGCCAAGCTGAGTGGAAGGAGGATGAAAAACTGTTTTTT. It specifies CASSQAEWKEDEKLFF.

V is TRBV7-9 and J is TRBJ1-3; D uncertain. V was pared by 6 bases and J by 1 base, with 13 bases between. The CDR3 runs 15 residues. Germline V gives CDR1 SEHNR, CDR2 FQNEAQ (reference sequence). The CDR3 DNA reads TGTGCCAGCAGGGGGTTCGGGGTTTCTGGAAACACCATATATTTT. This codes for CASRGFGVSGNTIYF.

The chain couples TRBV7-8 to TRBJ2-1; TRBD2 matches 9 bases. The trim removed 7 bases at V and 7 bases at J, leaving 8 bases unmatched. Looked up from germline, CDR1 is SGHVS and CDR2 is FQNEAQ. This CDR3 spans 14 amino acids. The CDR3 protein is CASTPSGNRNEQFF. CDR3 bases: TGTGCCAGCACCCCTAGCGGGAATAGGAATGAGCAGTTCTTC.

This clone appeared once. The CDR3: CASSLGQEKMPQHF. The CDR3 region has the DNA TGTGCCAGCAGCTTGGGACAGGAGAAAATGCCCCAGCATTTT. This chain joins TRBV7-8 and TRBJ1-5; 8 positions agree with TRBD1. J was trimmed by 9 bases and V by 3 bases; bases with no gene match: 7. This CDR3 has 14 residues. Germline V gene lookup returns CDR1 SGHVS and CDR2 FQNEAQ.

In this sample, this clone turned up once. The chain is built from TRBV7-2 and TRBJ2-7, with 9 bases aligning to TRBD1. Germline loops: CDR1 SGHTA, CDR2 FQGNSA. Trimming at V came to 5 bases and at J to 2 bases, leaving 4 bases not matched to a gene. The CDR3 runs 14 residues. Here the CDR3 reads CASSGRTGAYEQYF. The CDR3 bases are TGTGCCAGCAGCGGCAGGACAGGGGCCTACGAGCAGTACTTC.

This clone was counted only a few times. J is TRBJ1-2 and V is TRBV14, with no clear D. There are 14 residues in the CDR3. CDR1 is SGHDN, CDR2 FVKESK, per germline. V lost 0 bases and J 4 bases, leaving 9 bases between the germline ends. The DNA of the CDR3 is TGTGCCAGCAGCCAAGACATCGTAACCTATGGCTACACCTTC. Translated, it gives CASSQDIVTYGYTF.

This rearrangement joins TRBV30 to TRBJ2-1; the match to TRBD2 covers 11 bases. Trimming at V came to 1 base and at J to 4 bases, leaving 3 bases not matched to a gene. The CDR3 is 15 amino acids. In germline, CDR1 is GTSNPN, CDR2 SVGIG (reference sequence). The CDR3 DNA sequence: TGTGCCTGGAGTGCCGGGACTAGCGGATACAATGAGCAGTTCTTC. The encoded protein is CAWSAGTSGYNEQFF. The variable domain in full, completed from reference TRBV30 and TRBJ2-1, reads SQTIHQWPATLVQPVGSPLSLECTVEGTSNPNLYWYRQAAGRGLQLLFYSVGIGQISSEVPQNLSASRPQDRQFILSSKKLLLSDSGFYLCAWSAGTSGYNEQFFGPGTRLTVL.

The chain has TRBV28 and TRBJ2-7; the D gene could be TRBD1 or TRBD2 (5 bases each). The CDR3 sequence is 13 residues long. Between the trimmed V and J ends, which lost 6 bases and 2 bases, there was a span of 11 bases. Germline V gives CDR1 MDHEN, CDR2 SYDVKM. CDR3 amino acids: CASSSGATYEQYF. The DNA of the CDR3 is TGTGCCAGCAGCTCCGGGGCTACCTACGAGCAGTACTTC.

The V call is TRBV7-2, the J call TRBJ1-4; TRBD1 matches 8 bases. CDR3 length: 15 amino acids. The junction had 3 bases not matched to a gene; V was cut back by 1 base and J by 5 bases. CDR1 and CDR2 (germline): SGHTA, FQGNSA. CDR3 coding DNA: TGTGCCAGCAGCTTAGAAACAGGGGGGAATGAAAAACTGTTTTTT. Translating it yields CASSLETGGNEKLFF.

This clone was seen only once. The J gene is TRBJ2-7, the V gene TRBV5-6; the D gene is possibly TRBD2 (6 bases). The germline V gene encodes CDR1 SGHDT and CDR2 YYEEEE. The CDR3 runs to 16 residues. Trimming took 4 bases from V and 5 from J, leaving 22 bases between them. CDR3 sequence: CASSRPGLRDEDEQYF. Written as DNA, the CDR3 is TGTGCCAGCAGCCGCCCGGGACTCCGGGATGAAGACGAGCAGTACTTC.

The rearrangement uses TRBV9 and TRBJ1-3, with D possibly TRBD1 on 5 matching bases. The V gene's germline CDR1 is SGDLS and CDR2 YYNGEE. The germline V and J ends were trimmed by 2 bases and 0 bases, with 12 bases remaining between them. There are 16 residues in the CDR3. The CDR3 loop reads CASSVEDKSSGNTIYF. CDR3 coding DNA: TGTGCCAGCAGCGTCGAGGACAAAAGCTCTGGAAACACCATATATTTT.

This clone occurred once. Sequence at one end of the junction differs from germline and may be a read error. The V and J genes are TRBV7-2 and TRBJ2-3; D remains ambiguous. The CDR3 covers 16 residues. The V gene's germline CDR1 is SGHTA and CDR2 FQGNSA. CDR3: CASSLEATSAKGVSLF. The CDR3, as DNA: TGTGCCAGCAGTCTCGAAGCAACATCGGCGAAAGGCGTCAGCCTTTTT.

V usage is TRBV29-1 and J usage is TRBJ2-3; TRBD1 matches 7 bases. V lost 6 bases to trimming and J lost 2 bases; unmatched junction nucleotides: 5. The CDR3 sequence is 13 residues long. Germline CDR1 and CDR2: SQVTM and ANQGSEA. CDR3 sequence (DNA): TGCAGCGTCACAGGGGATCTCACAGATACGCAGTATTTT. The encoded protein is CSVTGDLTDTQYF.

V is TRBV10-1 and J is TRBJ2-7, with D possibly TRBD2 on 5 matching bases. Looked up from germline, CDR1 is WNHNN and CDR2 is SYGVQD (reference sequence). The V and J ends lost 3 bases and 1 base respectively, with 13 bases between them. CDR3 length equals 15 residues. The CDR3 protein is CASSDTGFLSYEQYF. CDR3 nucleotide sequence: TGCGCCAGCAGTGACACGGGGTTTCTGTCCTACGAGCAGTACTTC.

The CDR3 DNA is TGCGCCAGCAGCCAACGGACTTTAGGACCGGGACTAGCGGGAGCCTCGGGAAATGAGCAGTTCTTC. Its protein is CASSQRTLGPGLAGASGNEQFF. The chain links TRBV4-3 to TRBJ2-1; TRBD2 agrees at 14 bases. CDR1 is LGHNA and CDR2 is YSLEER in the germline V gene. The CDR3 has 22 residues. J gave up 7 bases and V 2 bases, and 22 bases lay outside the gene matches.

The chain is built from TRBV19 and TRBJ1-2; weak D call: TRBD1 (5 bases). Germline V lookup: CDR1 LNHDA, CDR2 SQIVND (reference sequence). This CDR3 contains 15 residues. V lost 6 bases to trimming and J lost 4 bases, with 18 bases between them. The CDR3 reads CASSTSGTGLYGYTF. The DNA for the CDR3 is TGTGCCAGTAGCACCTCCGGGACGGGACTCTATGGCTACACCTTC.

This clone appeared once. The chain carries TRBV21-1 and TRBJ1-1; no DNA check was done on the table's D call, TRBD1. TRBV21-1 is a pseudogene. This CDR3 region has 18 residues. CDR3 bases: TGTGCCAGCAGCAAACGACCGGGACAACCGTTCATGAACACTGAAGCTTTCTTT. Its protein is CASSKRPGQPFMNTEAFF.

The chain is built from TRBV5-1 and TRBJ1-2; D might be TRBD1 (6 bases). V was pared by 4 bases and J by 4 bases, with 14 bases between. Germline CDR1 and CDR2: SGHRS and YFSETQ. The CDR3 spans 14 residues. CDR3 residues: CASSLGWGLYGYTF. The CDR3 bases are TGCGCCAGCAGCCTCGGCTGGGGGCTCTATGGCTACACCTTC.

V gene TRBV7-9 combines with J gene TRBJ2-2, with D possibly matching TRBD2 (6 bases). This CDR3 comprises 15 residues. Germline lookup yields CDR1 SEHNR and CDR2 FQNEAQ (reference sequence). Trimming cost V 0 bases and J 1 base, with 6 bases left between them. This chain's CDR3 is CASSLARGNTGELFF. DNA of the CDR3: TGTGCCAGCAGCTTAGCGCGGGGGAACACCGGGGAGCTGTTTTTT.

The chain carries TRBV25-1 and TRBJ2-1, with D perhaps matching TRBD2 (6 bases). V lost 3 bases to trimming and J lost 4 bases, with 10 bases between them. Germline CDR1 reads MGHDK; CDR2 reads SYGVNS. This CDR3 region has 14 residues. CDR3 amino acids: CASSEGRGYNEQFF. The CDR3 DNA reads as TGTGCCAGCAGTGAGGGCCGGGGGTACAATGAGCAGTTCTTC.